This T cell receptor beta chain was identified in a study of long-term antiretroviral therapy in people with HIV. Study details: It was about a decade before the 2015 immediate-ART recommendation that the earliest samples were taken. General study results and limits: Documentation of ART adherence, viral resistance or therapy changes was absent. Control repertoires displayed wider CDR3 length ranges than the HIV repertoires.

As concerns this clone: Its antigen remains unknown.

Survey-level resolution applied to immunoSEQ assay v3.0. Per-sample TRB depth target: about 40,000-55,000 T-cell genomes. Method: immunoSEQ multiplex PCR; TCRdb's copy keeps in-frame clones and lacks some. This sample has some 28,000 clones, with about 86% found just once. The V gene end was trimmed by 4 bases and the J gene end by 10 bases; junction bases not matched to a gene: 7. Germline assignment: CDR1 SGDLS and CDR2 YYNGEE. The CDR3 totals 12 residues. This TCR was sampled from a woman aged 30 to 39 with HIV. Sequenced here: unsorted PBMCs, sampled 0.8 years after starting antiretroviral therapy. This sequence joins TRBV9 and TRBJ1-2; 7 positions match TRBD1. CDR3 DNA sequence: TGTGCCAGCAGCCCCCGACAGGGAGACTACACCTTC. It is translated as CASSPRQGDYTF.